The rows below give T cell receptor beta chains drawn from one sample of a study of T cell responses to AZD1222 COVID-19 vaccine. The repertoire was sequenced with immunoSEQ multiplex PCR; TCRdb's copy has only in-frame clones and lacks some. The repertoire holds roughly 150,000 clones, with about 90% as singletons. The starting material was peripheral blood, obtained 28 days after the second AZD1222 dose. The origin of the receptors is an adult who received the AZD1222 COVID-19 vaccine. CDR3s include the opening cysteine and the closing phenylalanine or tryptophan. A D gene is named only where the DNA matches it firmly. The size of a clone is reported for some rows only, either as once, few or many, or as a class for expanded clones.

CDR3aa,CDR3nt,v_gene,j_gene,d_gene,abundance
CASSQDTGWTEAFF,TGCGCCAGCAGCCAAGATACAGGTTGGACTGAAGCTTTCTTT,TRBV4-3,TRBJ1-1,NA,NA
CASSKGHRDRGLEQYF,TGTGCCAGCAGCAAAGGCCACCGGGACAGGGGACTCGAGCAGTACTTC,TRBV21-1,TRBJ2-7,NA,NA
CASSFAGTGGSPLHF,TGTGCCAGCAGCTTCGCCGGGACAGGGGGTTCACCCCTCCACTTT,TRBV7-6,TRBJ1-6,TRBD1,NA
CASSFREQYEAFF,TGTGCCAGCAGCTTCCGGGAGCAATATGAAGCTTTCTTT,TRBV11-3,TRBJ1-1,NA,NA
CASSETTQGGYTF,TGTGCCAGCAGTGAAACCACCCAGGGGGGCTACACCTTC,TRBV25-1,TRBJ1-2,NA,NA
CASSLSGAGTDTQYF,TGTGCCAGCAGTCTTAGCGGGGCGGGCACAGATACGCAGTATTTT,TRBV7-9,TRBJ2-3,TRBD2,NA
CASSVGESEQFF,TGTGCCAGCAGCGTAGGGGAAAGCGAGCAGTTCTTC,TRBV9,TRBJ2-1,NA,NA
CATSDYSTDTQYF,TGTGCCACCAGTGACTATAGCACAGATACGCAGTATTTT,TRBV24-1,TRBJ2-3,NA,NA
CASSLDRTDSPLHF,TGTGCCAGCAGTTTAGACAGGACGGATTCACCCCTCCACTTT,TRBV27,TRBJ1-6,NA,few
CASSYEGGAGNTIYF,TGTGCCAGCAGTTACGAAGGGGGGGCTGGAAACACCATATATTTT,TRBV6-5,TRBJ1-3,NA,NA
CASSRDGSLGEKLFF,TGCGCCAGCAGCCGCGACGGGTCCCTGGGGGAAAAACTGTTTTTT,TRBV10-2,TRBJ1-4,NA,NA
CASSYKEGRYGYTF,TGTGCCAGCAGTTATAAGGAGGGAAGGTATGGCTACACCTTC,TRBV6-9,TRBJ1-2,NA,NA
CASSYLGNYEQYF,TGTGCCAGCTCCTACCTGGGAAATTACGAGCAGTACTTC,TRBV12-3/TRBV12-4,TRBJ2-7,NA,NA
CASSGAYSSSGNTIYF,TGTGCCAGCAGCGGAGCGTACAGCTCCTCTGGAAACACCATATATTTT,TRBV9,TRBJ1-3,NA,NA
CSVAPTGGWADTQYF,TGCAGCGTTGCCCCGACAGGAGGATGGGCAGATACGCAGTATTTT,TRBV29-1,TRBJ2-3,NA,NA
CASSHLAGVSTDTQYF,TGCGCCAGCAGCCACCTGGCGGGGGTCAGCACAGATACGCAGTATTTT,TRBV4-1,TRBJ2-3,TRBD2,NA
CASSPQRGRDQETQYF,TGTGCCAGCAGTCCACAGAGGGGGAGGGATCAAGAGACCCAGTACTTC,TRBV4-2,TRBJ2-5,NA,NA
CASSLLGASFKYF,TGCGCCAGCAGCTTGCTGGGCGCCTCCTTCAAGTACTTC,TRBV5-1,TRBJ2-5,NA,NA
CASSLTRFSDTQYF,TGTGCCAGCAGCCTGACTAGGTTTTCAGATACGCAGTATTTT,TRBV7-2,TRBJ2-3,NA,NA
CASSYSLIGYNEQFF,TGTGCCAGCAGTTACAGCCTAATTGGGTACAATGAGCAGTTCTTC,TRBV6-2/TRBV6-3,TRBJ2-1,NA,NA
CASRPLLNTEAFF,TGTGCCAGCAGACCCCTTTTGAACACTGAAGCTTTCTTT,TRBV12-3/TRBV12-4,TRBJ1-1,NA,NA
CASSQDPGNTEAFF,TGTGCCAGCAGCCAAGACCCAGGGAACACTGAAGCTTTCTTT,TRBV4-2,TRBJ1-1,NA,NA
CAISKDSYGYTF,TGTGCCATCAGTAAGGATAGCTATGGCTACACCTTC,TRBV10-3,TRBJ1-2,NA,NA
CAWSEGSGSETQYF,TGTGCCTGGAGTGAGGGGAGCGGGAGTGAGACCCAGTACTTC,TRBV30,TRBJ2-5,TRBD2,NA
CASRPGTNEKLFF,TGTGCCAGTAGACCTGGGACTAATGAAAAACTGTTTTTT,TRBV2,TRBJ1-4,NA,NA
CASSLAGTTSSYNSPLHF,TGCGCCAGCAGCTTGGCCGGGACAACCTCTTCCTATAATTCACCCCTCCACTTT,TRBV5-1,TRBJ1-6,NA,NA
CSILTGGTGELFF,TGCAGCATCCTCACAGGGGGCACCGGGGAGCTGTTTTTT,TRBV29-1,TRBJ2-2,TRBD1,NA
CASSYDRLAGGHTDTQYF,TGTGCCAGCAGTTACGACCGGCTAGCGGGGGGGCACACAGATACGCAGTATTTT,TRBV6-2/TRBV6-3,TRBJ2-3,TRBD2,NA
CASSPRTGLTDTQYF,TGTGCCAGCAGCCCCCGGACAGGCCTTACAGATACGCAGTATTTT,TRBV7-7,TRBJ2-3,TRBD1,NA
CASRLAGGQETQYF,TGCGCCAGCAGGTTAGCGGGGGGACAAGAGACCCAGTACTTC,TRBV10-2,TRBJ2-5,TRBD2,NA
CASSPGTDILTEAFF,TGTGCCAGCAGCCCCGGGACAGACATTCTCACTGAAGCTTTCTTT,TRBV3-1/TRBV3-2,TRBJ1-1,TRBD1,NA
CASSIDRGYNEQFF,TGTGCCAGTAGTATAGATCGAGGGTACAATGAGCAGTTCTTC,TRBV19,TRBJ2-1,NA,NA
CASSLAGTSGSGEQFF,TGTGCCAGCAGCTTAGCAGGGACTAGCGGGAGTGGTGAGCAGTTCTTC,TRBV11-3,TRBJ2-1,TRBD2,NA
CASRGQGTGNTIYF,TGTGCCAGTAGAGGACAGGGGACCGGAAACACCATATATTTT,TRBV19,TRBJ1-3,TRBD1,NA
CASSFEGRLAGWYNEQFF,TGTGCCAGCAGCTTCGAGGGAAGACTAGCGGGATGGTACAATGAGCAGTTCTTC,TRBV7-2,TRBJ2-1,TRBD2,NA
CASSPSRPGPAPTQYF,TGTGCCAGCAGCCCCTCACGCCCGGGACCAGCACCTACGCAGTATTTT,TRBV7-2,TRBJ2-3,NA,NA
CASSKATGELFF,TGTGCCAGTAGTAAAGCCACCGGGGAGCTGTTTTTT,TRBV19,TRBJ2-2,NA,NA
CASRPSRERFNSPLHF,TGTGCCAGCAGGCCATCCAGGGAAAGGTTCAATTCACCCCTCCACTTT,TRBV27,TRBJ1-6,NA,NA
CASSPPGTSGTVEQFF,TGTGCCAGCTCACCACCTGGGACTAGCGGGACCGTTGAGCAGTTCTTC,TRBV18,TRBJ2-1,TRBD2,NA
CASSLDRYGYTF,TGCGCCAGCAGCTTGGACAGATATGGCTACACCTTC,TRBV5-1,TRBJ1-2,NA,NA
CASTQNMGPNQPQHF,TGTGCCAGTACCCAAAACATGGGACCCAATCAGCCCCAGCATTTT,TRBV19,TRBJ1-5,NA,few
CASRSGTSGYNEQFF,TGTGCCAGCAGGTCCGGGACTTCAGGGTACAATGAGCAGTTCTTC,TRBV7-3,TRBJ2-1,NA,NA
CASSFSGNIDGYTF,TGTGCCAGCAGCTTTTCCGGGAACATTGATGGCTACACCTTC,TRBV5-6,TRBJ1-2,NA,NA
CASSPARGGGSDTQYF,TGTGCCAGCAGCCCTGCCCGGGGCGGGGGATCAGATACGCAGTATTTT,TRBV7-8,TRBJ2-3,TRBD2,few
CASSLGQTNTGELFF,TGCGCCAGCAGCTTGGGACAAACGAACACCGGGGAGCTGTTTTTT,TRBV5-1,TRBJ2-2,NA,NA
CASSPPAGTGFDEQYF,TGCGCCAGCAGCCCTCCTGCGGGGACAGGGTTCGACGAGCAGTACTTC,TRBV4-3,TRBJ2-7,TRBD1,once
CSVETAGLERMNTEAFF,TGCAGCGTTGAAACGGCAGGCCTAGAAAGAATGAACACTGAAGCTTTCTTT,TRBV29-1,TRBJ1-1,NA,NA
CASSPQGDLYGYTF,TGTGCCAGTAGTCCCCAGGGGGATTTGTATGGCTACACCTTC,TRBV19,TRBJ1-2,TRBD1,NA
CAWSPPGETTDTQYF,TGTGCCTGGAGTCCCCCAGGGGAGACCACAGATACGCAGTATTTT,TRBV30,TRBJ2-3,NA,NA
CASSLVTQGKLFF,TGTGCCAGCAGCTTGGTTACACAAGGCAAACTGTTTTTT,TRBV5-6,TRBJ1-4,NA,NA
CASSQDNQPQHF,TGTGCCAGCAGCCAAGACAATCAGCCCCAGCATTTT,TRBV4-2,TRBJ1-5,NA,few
CASSLAGGVYTF,TGTGCCAGCAGCTTAGCTGGTGGGGTCTACACCTTC,TRBV7-9,TRBJ1-2,NA,NA
CASSLDLGTDEAFF,TGTGCCAGCAGCTTAGACTTAGGGACAGATGAAGCTTTCTTT,TRBV7-2,TRBJ1-1,TRBD1,NA
CSARDRPGAFF,TGCAGTGCTAGAGATCGCCCCGGGGCTTTCTTT,TRBV20-1,TRBJ1-1,NA,NA
CASSTHDEQYF,TGTGCCAGCAGCACTCACGACGAGCAGTACTTC,TRBV7-9,TRBJ2-7,NA,NA
CASSPPSNQGEKLFF,TGTGCCAGCTCACCACCATCAAACCAGGGAGAAAAACTGTTTTTT,TRBV18,TRBJ1-4,NA,NA